This T cell receptor (beta chain) is drawn from a study of cytomegalovirus exposure and HLA in healthy donors. General study results and limits: In a later analysis, a missense DCLRE1C variant was linked to TCR beta V- and J-gene trimming.

On this clone itself: Antigen unknown.

The CDR3 has 16 residues. CDR1 MNHEY and CDR2 SMNVEV come from the germline V gene (reference sequence). Trimming cost V 5 bases and J 7 bases, with 21 bases left between them. PCR used 60 Vbeta primers and 13 Jbeta primers. The table came from immunoSEQ multiplex PCR; TCRdb's copy has only in-frame clones and leaves some out. The repertoire consists of roughly 180,000 clones, with just under 80% occurring once and the leading ten covering about 3%. The sequenced material came from PBMCs. This TCR was sampled from a female donor in good health and CMV-seronegative. V usage is TRBV27 and J usage is TRBJ2-1, with a weak D call TRBD2 (5 bases). The CDR3 DNA reads as TGTGCCAGCAGTCCGTGGTTGGGGTCGGGGTCTAATGAGCAGTTCTTC. As protein: CASSPWLGSGSNEQFF.